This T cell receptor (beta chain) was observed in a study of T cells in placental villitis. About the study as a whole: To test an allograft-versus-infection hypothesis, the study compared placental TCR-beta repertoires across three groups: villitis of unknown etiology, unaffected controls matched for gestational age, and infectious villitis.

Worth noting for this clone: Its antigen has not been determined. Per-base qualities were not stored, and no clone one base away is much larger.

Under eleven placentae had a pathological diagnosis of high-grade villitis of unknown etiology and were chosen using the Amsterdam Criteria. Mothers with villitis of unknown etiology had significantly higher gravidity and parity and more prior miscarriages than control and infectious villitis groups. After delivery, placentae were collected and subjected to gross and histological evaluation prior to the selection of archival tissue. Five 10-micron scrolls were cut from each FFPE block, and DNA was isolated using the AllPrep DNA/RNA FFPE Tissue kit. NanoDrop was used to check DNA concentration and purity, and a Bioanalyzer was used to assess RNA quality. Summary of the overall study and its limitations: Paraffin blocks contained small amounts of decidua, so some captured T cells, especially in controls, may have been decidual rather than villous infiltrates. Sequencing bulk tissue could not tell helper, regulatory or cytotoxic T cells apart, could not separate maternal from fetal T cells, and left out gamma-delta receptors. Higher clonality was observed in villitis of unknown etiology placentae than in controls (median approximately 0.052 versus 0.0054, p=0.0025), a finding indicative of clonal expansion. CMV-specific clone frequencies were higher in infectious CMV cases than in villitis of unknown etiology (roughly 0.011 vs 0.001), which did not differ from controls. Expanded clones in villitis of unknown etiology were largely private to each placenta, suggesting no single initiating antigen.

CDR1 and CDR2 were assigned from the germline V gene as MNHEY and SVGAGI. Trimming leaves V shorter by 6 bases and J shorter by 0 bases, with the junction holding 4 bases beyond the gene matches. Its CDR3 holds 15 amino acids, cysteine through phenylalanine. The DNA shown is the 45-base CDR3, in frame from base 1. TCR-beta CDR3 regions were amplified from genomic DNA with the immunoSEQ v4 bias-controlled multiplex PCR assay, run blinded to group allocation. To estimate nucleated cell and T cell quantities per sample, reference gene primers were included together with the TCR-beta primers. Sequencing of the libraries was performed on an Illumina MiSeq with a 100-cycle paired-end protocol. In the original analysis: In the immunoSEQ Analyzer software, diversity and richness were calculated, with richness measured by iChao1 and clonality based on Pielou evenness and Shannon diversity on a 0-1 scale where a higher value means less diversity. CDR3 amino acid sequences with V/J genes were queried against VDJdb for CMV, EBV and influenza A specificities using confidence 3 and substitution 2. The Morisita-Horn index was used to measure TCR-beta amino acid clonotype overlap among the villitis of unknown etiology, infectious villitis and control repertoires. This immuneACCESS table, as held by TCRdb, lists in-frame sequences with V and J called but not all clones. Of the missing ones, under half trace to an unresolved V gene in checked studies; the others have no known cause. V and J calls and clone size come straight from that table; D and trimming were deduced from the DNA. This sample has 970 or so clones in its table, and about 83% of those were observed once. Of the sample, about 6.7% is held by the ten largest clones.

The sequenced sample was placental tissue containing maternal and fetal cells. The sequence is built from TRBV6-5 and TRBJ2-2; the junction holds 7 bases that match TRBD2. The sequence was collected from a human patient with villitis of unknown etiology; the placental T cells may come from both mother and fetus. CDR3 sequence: CASSLGLTNTGELFF. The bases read TGTGCCAGCAGCCTGGGACTAACGAACACCGGGGAGCTGTTTTTT.